These 19 T cell receptor beta chains originate from one sample sequenced in a study of T cells in Graves' hyperthyroidism and ophthalmopathy. Authors of the study amplified TCR beta CDR3 regions from RNA transcripts. During a first-round RT-PCR of the TCR CDR3, the HTBI primer set was used. TCRdb called the multiplex PCR reads again in MiXCR, with one record for every CDR3 protein. The data contain hundreds of thousands of distinct CDR3 sequences, more than 14% of them singletons. The sample was blood. The receptors stem from a woman aged 45-65 years with Graves' ophthalmopathy.

This clonotype was recorded at least ten times. This chain connects TRBV28 to TRBJ2-1; TRBD2 agrees at 10 bases. Trimming cost V 4 bases and J 8 bases; bases outside gene matches: 11. The CDR3 loop spans 16 amino acids. Germline-derived CDR1 and CDR2 are MDHEN and SYDVKM. CDR3: CASSSGLAGVRDEQFF. The CDR3 DNA reads as TGTGCCAGCAGTTCCGGGCTAGCGGGAGTACGGGATGAGCAGTTCTTC.

Comment on this clonotype: Mismatch with germline at one junction end may stem from a read error. J is TRBJ1-4 and V is TRBV18; 7 nucleotides line up with TRBD1. Per the germline V gene, CDR1 is KGHSH and CDR2 is LQKENI. The CDR3 is made up of 15 amino acids. The CDR3 spells CAGSPGQTINEKLFF. The CDR3, as DNA: TGTGCCGGCTCACCGGGACAGACCATTAATGAAAAACTGTTTTTT. The full variable domain, rest sourced from reference TRBV18 and TRBJ1-4, is NAGVMQNPRHLVRRRGQEARLRCSPMKGHSHVYWYRQLPEEGLKFMVYLQKENIIDESGMPKERFSAEFPKEGPSILRIQQVVRGDSAAYFCAGSPGQTINEKLFFGSGTQLSVL.

The chain links TRBV7-9 to TRBJ2-5, with 14 bases identical to TRBD2. Germline assignment: CDR1 SEHNR and CDR2 FQNEAQ (reference sequence). CDR3 length equals 16 residues. The J segment lost 5 bases and the V segment lost 5 bases, leaving 7 bases of the junction unmatched. The CDR3 DNA is TGTGCCAGCAGCCGACTAGCGGGAGGGCCAGGGGAGACCCAGTACTTC. This translates into CASSRLAGGPGETQYF. Full variable domain (missing parts from reference TRBV7-9 and TRBJ2-5): DTGVSQNPRHKITKRGQNVTFRCDPISEHNRLYWYRQTLGQGPEFLTYFQNEAQLEKSRLLSDRFSAERPKGSFSTLEIQRTEQGDSAMYLCASSRLAGGPGETQYFGPGTRLLVL.

This clonotype was observed many times. V usage is TRBV10-3 and J usage is TRBJ2-5, with D perhaps assigned TRBD1 or TRBD2 (5 bases each). CDR1 and CDR2 from the germline V gene are ENHRY and SYGVKD. With 6 bases removed from V and 9 bases from J, the gap between germline ends came to 23 bases. This CDR3 has 15 residues. The CDR3 DNA reads as TGTGCCATCAGCGCCGGGGCGCAAGGGACCCCAGCCCAGTACTTC. It codes for CAISAGAQGTPAQYF.

This clonotype has ten or more counts. This chain links TRBV11-2 with TRBJ2-2; tentatively, D is TRBD1 (6 bases). With 9 bases removed from V and 9 bases from J, the gap between germline ends came to 14 bases. The CDR3 totals 12 residues. The V gene's germline CDR1 is SGHAT and CDR2 FQNNGV. CDR3 nucleotides: TGTGCCAGTCTTCGGGACACAAGGGAGCTGTTTTTT. Its protein product is CASLRDTRELFF.

V and J are TRBV24-1 and TRBJ2-1, with 10 bases identical to TRBD2. Germline lookup yields CDR1 KGHDR and CDR2 SFDVKD. There are 18 residues in the CDR3. Unmatched junction bases numbered 15, after V lost 3 bases and J lost 8 bases. CDR3 sequence reads: CATSDPTSVGLATDEQFF. The CDR3 nucleotides read TGTGCCACCAGTGATCCCACGTCGGTGGGACTAGCGACGGATGAGCAGTTCTTC.

The table lists this clonotype with many counts. The chain is built from TRBV20-1 and TRBJ2-5, with TRBD2 matching 8 bases. The CDR3 runs to 16 residues. CDR1 is DFQATT, CDR2 SNEGSKA, per germline (reference sequence). V lost 1 base, J lost 5 bases, and 12 bases stayed unmatched. This CDR3 is CSARVAREAGRETQYF. The DNA of the CDR3 is TGCAGTGCTAGAGTAGCGCGGGAGGCTGGGCGGGAGACCCAGTACTTC.

This clonotype has only a few counts. The chain employs TRBV30 and TRBJ2-7; 7 nucleotides line up with TRBD2. V lost 0 bases to trimming and J lost 7 bases; unmatched junction nucleotides: 9. The CDR3 is made up of 14 amino acids. Germline-derived CDR1 and CDR2 are GTSNPN and SVGIG (reference sequence). DNA for the CDR3: TGTGCCTGGAGTGTACTGGCGGGAGTGAGTGAGCAGTACTTC. Its translation: CAWSVLAGVSEQYF. Together with reference TRBV30 and TRBJ2-7, the CDR3 gives the full variable domain: SQTIHQWPATLVQPVGSPLSLECTVEGTSNPNLYWYRQAAGRGLQLLFYSVGIGQISSEVPQNLSASRPQDRQFILSSKKLLLSDSGFYLCAWSVLAGVSEQYFGPGTRLTVT.

The chain uses TRBV6-2 or TRBV6-3 and TRBJ2-4; D is undetermined. This CDR3 has 12 amino acids. The V end lost 5 bases, the J end lost 8 bases, and 10 bases lay between the germline ends. Germline V CDR1 and CDR2: MNHEY, SVGEGT. In DNA, the CDR3 is TGTGCCAGCAGTCAAGGGCCTGACATTCAGTACTTC. Translation gives CASSQGPDIQYF.

This clonotype has more than one count but fewer than ten. The chain links TRBV7-3 to TRBJ2-3; D gene unclear. Trimming stripped 5 bases from V and 5 bases from J, with 14 bases between. The germline V gene encodes CDR1 SGHTA and CDR2 FQGTGA. The CDR3 is 14 amino acids. The CDR3 loop is CASSPGPIQDTQYF. CDR3 bases: TGTGCCAGCAGCCCCGGACCTATCCAAGATACGCAGTATTTT.

This clonotype was counted at least ten times. The chain carries TRBV6-2 or TRBV6-3 and TRBJ2-7; D not resolved. Germline V gene sequence: CDR1 MNHEY, CDR2 SVGEGT. The CDR3 sequence is 13 residues long. Trimming shortened V by 6 bases and J by 0 bases, and 9 bases separated the two germline ends. The CDR3 protein is CASRQTSSYEQYF. Written as DNA, the CDR3 is TGTGCCAGCAGGCAGACAAGCTCCTACGAGCAGTACTTC.

This clonotype appeared many times. V is TRBV7-2 and J is TRBJ2-7; 10 bases map to TRBD1. The CDR3 contains 15 residues. V shed 3 bases and J 3 bases; nucleotides not matched to a gene: 5. Germline V gene lookup returns CDR1 SGHTA and CDR2 FQGNSA. The CDR3 spells CASSFDRGRIYEQYF. As DNA, the CDR3 is TGTGCCAGCAGCTTTGACAGGGGGCGCATCTACGAGCAGTACTTC.

This chain uses TRBV28 with TRBJ2-1; 9 bases line up with TRBD1. The length of the CDR3 is 17 residues. With 7 bases clipped from V and 3 bases from J, the junction kept 13 bases outside the gene matches. CDR1 and CDR2 from the germline V gene are MDHEN and SYDVKM. Here the CDR3 DNA reads TGTGCCAGCATCGGGGGGACAGGGTTTAGGGTCTACAATGAGCAGTTCTTC. Translated: CASIGGTGFRVYNEQFF.

This clonotype came up a few times. The J gene is TRBJ2-3, the V gene TRBV4-3; D may be TRBD2 (5 bases). Trimming removed 0 bases at V and 6 bases at J, with 10 bases between. CDR3 length equals 14 residues. The germline CDR1 and CDR2 sequences are LGHNA and YSLEER. CDR3 region: CASSQDSSRDTQYF. As DNA, the CDR3 is TGCGCCAGCAGCCAAGATTCTAGCAGGGATACGCAGTATTTT.

The rearrangement links TRBV2 to TRBJ2-4, with D hard to call. V lost 7 bases and J 11 bases, leaving 15 bases between the germline ends. The germline gives CDR1 SNHLY, CDR2 FYNNEI. The CDR3 is made up of 12 amino acids. The CDR3 is CASMGSRLLQYF. The CDR3 DNA sequence: TGTGCCAGCATGGGGTCCCGCCTTCTTCAGTACTTC.

This clonotype appeared many times. This chain connects TRBV5-1 to TRBJ2-1; either TRBD1 or TRBD2 may fit D (5 bases each). CDR3 size: 16 residues. Germline values: CDR1 SGHRS, CDR2 YFSETQ. V was shortened by 5 bases and J by 6 bases, with 21 bases between the two germline ends. The chain's CDR3 is CASSKGPGNEGNEQFF. The CDR3, as DNA: TGCGCCAGCAGTAAGGGGCCCGGGAACGAGGGCAATGAGCAGTTCTTC.

With regard to this clonotype: In this CDR3 the conserved last residue, phenylalanine or tryptophan, is missing, so a read error is likely. V gene TRBV11-2 combines with J gene TRBJ2-1; 7 bases map to TRBD2. Germline CDR1 SGHAT, CDR2 FQNNGV. The CDR3 length is 15 residues. V shed 5 bases, J shed 3 bases, and the junction held 7 bases outside the gene matches. CDR3 nucleotides: TGTGCCAGCAGCCCTAGCGGTTTCTTCTACAATGAGCAGTTCTCC. Its protein product is CASSPSGFFYNEQFS.

Of note for this clonotype: A read error may account for a junction end that differs from germline. DNA of the CDR3: TGTGCTAGCAGCGCGAGACTAGCCGGCGAGCAGTACTTC. Translating it yields CASSARLAGEQYF. This rearrangement joins TRBV7-7 to TRBJ2-7, with TRBD2 matching 7 bases. The V gene's germline CDR1 is SSHAT and CDR2 FNYEAQ (reference sequence). The CDR3 covers 13 residues. Together with reference TRBV7-7 and TRBJ2-7, the CDR3 gives the full variable domain: GAGVSQSPRYKVTKRGQDVTLRCDPISSHATLYWYQQALGQGPEFLTYFNYEAQPDKSGLPSDRFSAERPEGSISTLTIQRTEQRDSAMYRCASSARLAGEQYFGPGTRLTVT.

Only a few counts were recorded for this clonotype. The chain carries TRBV29-1 and TRBJ2-7, with 11 bases fitting TRBD1. CDR3 length equals 13 residues. Germline values: CDR1 SQVTM, CDR2 ANQGSEA. The V and J ends lost 4 bases and 7 bases, in that order; junction bases with no gene match: 6. CDR3 loop: CSVAGTGGWEQYF. The CDR3 DNA is TGCAGCGTTGCGGGGACAGGGGGTTGGGAGCAGTACTTC.